The clone carrying this TCR beta chain has a count of ten or more. The CDR3 has 15 residues. CDR1 and CDR2 (germline): SGHAT, FQNNGV. Trimming removed 5 bases at V and 1 base at J, with 11 bases between. This sample stems from a study of T-cell reconstitution after alpha-beta-depleted transplantation in children. Preparation of the TCRbeta library involved a method that used unique molecular identifiers. TCRdb processed the PCR reads anew with MiXCR; each CDR3 protein has one entry. The sample records 90,000 to 95,000 distinct CDR3 sequences, 12% being singletons. The V call is TRBV11-2, the J call TRBJ2-2, with D perhaps being TRBD1 or TRBD2 (5 bases each). This specimen consisted of PBMCs from the stem cell graft donor, obtained from the stem cell graft. This sequence originates from a human donor who donated a stem cell graft to a child with inherited bone marrow failure. CDR3 in amino acids: CASSVGTVNTGELFF. In DNA, the CDR3 is TGTGCCAGCAGCGTCGGGACGGTGAACACCGGGGAGCTGTTTTTT. Supplemented by reference TRBV11-2 and TRBJ2-2, the full variable domain reads EAGVAQSPRYKIIEKRQSVAFWCNPISGHATLYWYQQILGQGPKLLIQFQNNGVVDDSQLPKDRFSAERLKGVDSTLKIQPAKLEDSAVYLCASSVGTVNTGELFFGEGSRLTVL.